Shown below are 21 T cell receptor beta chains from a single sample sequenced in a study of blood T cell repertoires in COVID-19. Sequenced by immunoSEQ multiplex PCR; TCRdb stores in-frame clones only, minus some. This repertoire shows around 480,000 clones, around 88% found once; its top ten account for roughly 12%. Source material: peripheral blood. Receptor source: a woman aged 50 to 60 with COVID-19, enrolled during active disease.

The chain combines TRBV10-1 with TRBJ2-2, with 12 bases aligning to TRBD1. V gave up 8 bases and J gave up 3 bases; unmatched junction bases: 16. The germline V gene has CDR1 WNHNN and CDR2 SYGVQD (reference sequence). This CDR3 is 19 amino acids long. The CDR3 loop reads CASLTAGTGGVCYTGELFF. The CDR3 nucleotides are TGCGCCAGCCTCACCGCCGGGACAGGGGGCGTGTGTTACACCGGGGAGCTGTTTTTT.

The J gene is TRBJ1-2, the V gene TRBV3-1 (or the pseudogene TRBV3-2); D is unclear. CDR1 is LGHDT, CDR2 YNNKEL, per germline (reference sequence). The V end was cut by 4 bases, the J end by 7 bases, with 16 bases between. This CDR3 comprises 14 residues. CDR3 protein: CASSRTENLSGYTF. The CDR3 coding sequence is TGTGCCAGCAGCCGCACCGAAAACCTGAGTGGCTACACCTTC.

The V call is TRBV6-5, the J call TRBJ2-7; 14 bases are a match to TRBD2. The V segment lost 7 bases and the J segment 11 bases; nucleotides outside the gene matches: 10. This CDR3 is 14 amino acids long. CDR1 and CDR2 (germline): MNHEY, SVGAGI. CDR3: CASIQFGLAGGKYF. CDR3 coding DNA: TGTGCCAGCATTCAATTCGGACTAGCGGGGGGCAAGTACTTC.

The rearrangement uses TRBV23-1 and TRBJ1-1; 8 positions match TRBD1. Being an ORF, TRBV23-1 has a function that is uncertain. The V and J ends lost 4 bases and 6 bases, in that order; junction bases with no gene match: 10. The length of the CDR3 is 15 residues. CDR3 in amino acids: CASSLEQGETAEAFF. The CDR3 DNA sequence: TGCGCCAGCAGTCTGGAACAGGGGGAAACGGCTGAAGCTTTCTTT.

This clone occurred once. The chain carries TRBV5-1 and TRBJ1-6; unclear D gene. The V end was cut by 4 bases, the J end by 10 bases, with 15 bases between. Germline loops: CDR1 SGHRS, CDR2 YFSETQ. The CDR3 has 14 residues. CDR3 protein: CASSQGDKVSPLHF. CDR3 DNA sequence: TGCGCCAGCAGCCAAGGAGATAAGGTGTCACCCCTCCACTTT.

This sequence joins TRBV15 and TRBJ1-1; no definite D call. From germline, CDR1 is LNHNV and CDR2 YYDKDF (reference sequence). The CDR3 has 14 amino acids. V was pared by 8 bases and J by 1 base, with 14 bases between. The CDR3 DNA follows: TGTGCCACCGTCCGAGGTTTAGCGAACACTGAAGCTTTCTTT. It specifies CATVRGLANTEAFF. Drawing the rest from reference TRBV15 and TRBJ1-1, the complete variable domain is DAMVIQNPRYQVTQFGKPVTLSCSQTLNHNVMYWYQQKSSQAPKLLFHYYDKDFNNEADTPDNFQSRRPNTSFCFLDIRSPGLGDTAMYLCATVRGLANTEAFFGQGTRLTVV.

Here the CDR3 DNA reads TGCGCCAGCAGCCAAGCGCTTAGCGCGGAAGCTTACGAGCAGTACTTC. Protein: CASSQALSAEAYEQYF. This chain joins TRBV4-1 and TRBJ2-7; TRBD2 is a possible D gene (5 bases). V dropped 1 base and J dropped 4 bases, with 17 bases sitting between them. The CDR3 contains 16 residues. Germline V gene data show CDR1 as MGHRA and CDR2 as YSYEKL.

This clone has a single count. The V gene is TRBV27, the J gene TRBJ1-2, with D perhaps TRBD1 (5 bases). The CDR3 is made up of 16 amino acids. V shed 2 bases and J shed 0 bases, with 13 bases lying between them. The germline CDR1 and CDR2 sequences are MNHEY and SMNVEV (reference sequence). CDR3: CASSLAGSPPNYGYTF. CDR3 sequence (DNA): TGTGCCAGCAGTTTAGCAGGGTCGCCACCTAACTATGGCTACACCTTC.

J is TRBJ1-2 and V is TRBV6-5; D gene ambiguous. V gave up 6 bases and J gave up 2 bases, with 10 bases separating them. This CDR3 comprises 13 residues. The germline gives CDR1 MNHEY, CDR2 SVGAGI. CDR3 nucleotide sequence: TGTGCCAGCAGCGTAACAGAGAACTATGGCTACACCTTC. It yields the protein CASSVTENYGYTF.

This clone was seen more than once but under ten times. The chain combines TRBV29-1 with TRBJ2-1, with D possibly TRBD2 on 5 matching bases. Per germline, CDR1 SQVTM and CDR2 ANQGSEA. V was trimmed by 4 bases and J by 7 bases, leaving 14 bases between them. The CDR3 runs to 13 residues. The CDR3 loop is CSVGGVGSNEQFF. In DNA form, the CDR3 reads TGCAGCGTTGGGGGAGTGGGGAGTAATGAGCAGTTCTTC.

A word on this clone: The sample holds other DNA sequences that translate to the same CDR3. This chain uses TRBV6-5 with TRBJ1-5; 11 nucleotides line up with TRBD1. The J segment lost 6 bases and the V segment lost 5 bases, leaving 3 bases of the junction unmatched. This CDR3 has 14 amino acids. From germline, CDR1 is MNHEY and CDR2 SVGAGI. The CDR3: CASSPGQGGQPQHF. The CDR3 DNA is TGTGCCAGCAGTCCGGGACAGGGGGGTCAGCCCCAGCATTTT.

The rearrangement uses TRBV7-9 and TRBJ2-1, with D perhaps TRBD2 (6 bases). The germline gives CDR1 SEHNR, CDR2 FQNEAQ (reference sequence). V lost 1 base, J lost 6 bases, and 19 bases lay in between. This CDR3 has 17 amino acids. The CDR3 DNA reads TGTGCCAGCAGCTTAGGGGGGACTCGAGGGAAAAGCAATGAGCAGTTCTTC. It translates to CASSLGGTRGKSNEQFF.

CDR3 DNA: TGCGCCAGCAGCGCTACCCAGGGAAGGAGCACCGGGGAGCTGTTTTTT. It is translated as CASSATQGRSTGELFF. V usage is TRBV5-1 and J usage is TRBJ2-2; weak D call: TRBD1 (5 bases). Trimming pared 4 bases from V and 4 bases from J, leaving 17 bases between. CDR1 is SGHRS and CDR2 is YFSETQ in the germline V gene. The CDR3 spans 16 residues.

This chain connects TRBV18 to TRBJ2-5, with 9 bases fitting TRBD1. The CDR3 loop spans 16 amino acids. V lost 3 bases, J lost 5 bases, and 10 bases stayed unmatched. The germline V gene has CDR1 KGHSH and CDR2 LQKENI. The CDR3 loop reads CASSPPDRGWGETQYF. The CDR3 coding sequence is TGTGCCAGCTCACCTCCGGACAGGGGCTGGGGTGAGACCCAGTACTTC. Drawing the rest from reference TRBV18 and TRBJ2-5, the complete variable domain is NAGVMQNPRHLVRRRGQEARLRCSPMKGHSHVYWYRQLPEEGLKFMVYLQKENIIDESGMPKERFSAEFPKEGPSILRIQQVVRGDSAAYFCASSPPDRGWGETQYFGPGTRLLVL.

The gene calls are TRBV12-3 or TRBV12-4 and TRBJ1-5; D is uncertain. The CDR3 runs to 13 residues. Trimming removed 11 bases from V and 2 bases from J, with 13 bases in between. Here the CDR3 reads CARRGGGNQPQHF. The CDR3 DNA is TGTGCCCGCCGAGGAGGAGGCAATCAGCCCCAGCATTTT.

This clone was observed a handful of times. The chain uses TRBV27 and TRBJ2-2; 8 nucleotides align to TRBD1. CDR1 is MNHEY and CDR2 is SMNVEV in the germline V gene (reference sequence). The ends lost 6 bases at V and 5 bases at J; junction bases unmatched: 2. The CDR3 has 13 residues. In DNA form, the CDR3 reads TGTGCCAGCAGCCACAGGGGGACCGGGGAGCTGTTTTTT. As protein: CASSHRGTGELFF.

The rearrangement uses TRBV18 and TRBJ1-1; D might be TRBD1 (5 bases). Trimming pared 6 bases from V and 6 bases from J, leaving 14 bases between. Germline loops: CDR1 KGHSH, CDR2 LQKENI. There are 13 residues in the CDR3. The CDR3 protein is CASSPQGEAEAFF. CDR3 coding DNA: TGTGCCAGCTCCCCGCAGGGTGAGGCTGAAGCTTTCTTT.

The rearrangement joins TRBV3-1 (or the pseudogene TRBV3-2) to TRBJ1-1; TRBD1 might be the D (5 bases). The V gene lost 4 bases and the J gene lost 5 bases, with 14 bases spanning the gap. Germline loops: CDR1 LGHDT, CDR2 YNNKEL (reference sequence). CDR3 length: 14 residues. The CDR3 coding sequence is TGTGCCAGCAGCCCTTGGGGGGTGAGTACTGAAGCTTTCTTT. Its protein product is CASSPWGVSTEAFF.

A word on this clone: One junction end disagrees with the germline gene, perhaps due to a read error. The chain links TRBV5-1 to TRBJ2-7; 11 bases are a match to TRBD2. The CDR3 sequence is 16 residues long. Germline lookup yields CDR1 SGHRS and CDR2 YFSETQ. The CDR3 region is CATSLYSGGASHEQYF. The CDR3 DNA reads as TGCGCCACCTCCCTTTATAGCGGGGGGGCCTCCCACGAGCAGTACTTC.

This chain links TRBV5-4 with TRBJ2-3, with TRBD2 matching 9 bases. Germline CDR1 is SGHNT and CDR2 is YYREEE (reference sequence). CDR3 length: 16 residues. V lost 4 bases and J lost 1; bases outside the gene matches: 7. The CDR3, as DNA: TGTGCCAGCAGCGCCCTTTGGACTAGCGGCACAGATACGCAGTATTTT. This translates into CASSALWTSGTDTQYF.

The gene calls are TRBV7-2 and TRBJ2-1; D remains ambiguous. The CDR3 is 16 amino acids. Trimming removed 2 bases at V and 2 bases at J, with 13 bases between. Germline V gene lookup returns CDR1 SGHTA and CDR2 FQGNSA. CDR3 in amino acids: CASSLYNYPTYNEQFF. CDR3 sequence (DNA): TGTGCCAGCAGCTTATACAACTACCCGACCTACAATGAGCAGTTCTTC.